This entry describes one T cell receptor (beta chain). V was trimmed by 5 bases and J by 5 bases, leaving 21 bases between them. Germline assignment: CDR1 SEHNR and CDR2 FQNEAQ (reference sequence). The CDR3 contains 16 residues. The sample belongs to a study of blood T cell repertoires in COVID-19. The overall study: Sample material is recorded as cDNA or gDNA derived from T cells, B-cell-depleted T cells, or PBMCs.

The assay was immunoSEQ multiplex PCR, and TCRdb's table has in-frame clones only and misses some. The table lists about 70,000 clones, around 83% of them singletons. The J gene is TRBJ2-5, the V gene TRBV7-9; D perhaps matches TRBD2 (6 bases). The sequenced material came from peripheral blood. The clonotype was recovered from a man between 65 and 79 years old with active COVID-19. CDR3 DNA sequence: TGTGCCAGCAGCAAAGACCCCGGGACTCCCAGGGAGACCCAGTACTTC. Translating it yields CASSKDPGTPRETQYF.